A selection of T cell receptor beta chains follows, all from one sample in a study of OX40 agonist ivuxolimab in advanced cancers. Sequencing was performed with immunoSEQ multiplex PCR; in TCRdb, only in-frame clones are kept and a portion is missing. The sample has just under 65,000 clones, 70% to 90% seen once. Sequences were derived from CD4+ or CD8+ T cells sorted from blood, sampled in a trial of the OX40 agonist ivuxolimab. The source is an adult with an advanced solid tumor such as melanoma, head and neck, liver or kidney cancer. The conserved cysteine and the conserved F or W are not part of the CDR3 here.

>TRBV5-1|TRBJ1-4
ASSYGDRVSPNEKLF
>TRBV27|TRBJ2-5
ASSSWAGEETQY
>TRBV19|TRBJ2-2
ASRKQEANTGELF
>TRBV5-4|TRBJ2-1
ASSLGLAGLYNEQF
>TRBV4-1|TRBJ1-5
ASSQVRSGTSSNQPQH
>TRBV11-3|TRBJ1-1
ASSLGTGKDTEAF
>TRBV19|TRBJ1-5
ASSIGAARPQH
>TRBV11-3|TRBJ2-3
ASSPEGAGGPDTQY
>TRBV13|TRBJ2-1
ASSFRREVHNEQF
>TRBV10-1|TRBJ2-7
ASSTSGGGLLSYEQY
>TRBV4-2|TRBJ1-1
ASSPETGIITEAF
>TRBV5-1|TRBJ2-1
ASSPAGTGPYNEQF
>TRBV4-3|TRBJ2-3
ASSQARTGYTDTQY
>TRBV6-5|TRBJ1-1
ASSYGGTEAF
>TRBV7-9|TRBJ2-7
ASSTSGGPYEQY
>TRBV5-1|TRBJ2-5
ASSFGMDQETQY
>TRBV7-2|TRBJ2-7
ASSYRESYEQY
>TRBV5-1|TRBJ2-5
ASSWGDGQGETQY
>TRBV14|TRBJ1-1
ASSPWRGAEAF
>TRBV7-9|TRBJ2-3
ASSLNSGGDTQY
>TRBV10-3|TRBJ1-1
ASKGYLNTEAF
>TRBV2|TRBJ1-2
ASRRDPNYGYT
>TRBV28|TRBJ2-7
ASSNYEQY
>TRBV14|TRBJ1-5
ASSAGGHQPQH
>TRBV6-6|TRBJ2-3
ASSHRESRHPDTQY
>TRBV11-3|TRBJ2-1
ASSHWASGGAGNEQF
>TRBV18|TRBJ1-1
ASSPQGAGNTEAF
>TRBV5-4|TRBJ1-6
ASSLPFEPLH
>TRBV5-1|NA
ASSLVSGKSYEQY
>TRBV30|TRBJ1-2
AWSVPRGGRGYT
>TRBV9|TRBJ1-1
ASSVGGGGRTEAF
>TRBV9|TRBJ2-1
ASSVVSQGAGEQF
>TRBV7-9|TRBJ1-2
ASSLGVGRGYT
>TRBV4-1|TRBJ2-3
ASSQLWDSVVNTDTQY
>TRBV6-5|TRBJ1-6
ASSSVKRFGSPLH
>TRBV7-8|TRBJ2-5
ASSLARGQETQY
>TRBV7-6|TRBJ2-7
ASSLGPVSYEQY
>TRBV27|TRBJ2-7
ASSSYRVHYEQY
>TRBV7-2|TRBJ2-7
ASSLVARTYEQY
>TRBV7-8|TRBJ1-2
ASSPGQAAYGYT
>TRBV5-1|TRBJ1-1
ASSTTVNTEAF
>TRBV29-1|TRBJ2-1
SVCPDNEQF
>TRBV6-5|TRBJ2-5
ASSYNPGQGRETQY
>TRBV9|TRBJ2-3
ASSVSAGGITDTQY
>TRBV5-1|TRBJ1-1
ASSLNPMNTEAF
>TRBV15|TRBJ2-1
ATSSHHEQF
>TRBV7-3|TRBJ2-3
ASSLAGGQGDTQY
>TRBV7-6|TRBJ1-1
ASSSQGTEAF
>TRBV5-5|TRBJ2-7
ASSRTEIYEQY